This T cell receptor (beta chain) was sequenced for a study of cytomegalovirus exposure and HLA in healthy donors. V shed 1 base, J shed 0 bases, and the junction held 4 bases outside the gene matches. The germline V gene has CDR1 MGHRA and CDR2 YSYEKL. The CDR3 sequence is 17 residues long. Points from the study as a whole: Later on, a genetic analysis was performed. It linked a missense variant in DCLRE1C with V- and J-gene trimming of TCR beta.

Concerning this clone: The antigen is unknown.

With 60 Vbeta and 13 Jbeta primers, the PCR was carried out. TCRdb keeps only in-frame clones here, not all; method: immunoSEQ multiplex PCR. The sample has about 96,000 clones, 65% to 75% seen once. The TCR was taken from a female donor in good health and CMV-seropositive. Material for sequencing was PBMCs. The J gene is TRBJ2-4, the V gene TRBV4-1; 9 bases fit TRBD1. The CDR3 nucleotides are TGCGCCAGCAGCCAAGGGGGACAGGGTCTAGCCAAAAACATTCAGTACTTC. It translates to CASSQGGQGLAKNIQYF.